The clone carrying this T cell receptor beta chain was counted a few times. Its antigen remains unidentified. The data are from a study of cytomegalovirus exposure and HLA in healthy donors. This PCR relied on a set of 60 Vbeta primers and 13 Jbeta primers. Profiling relied on immunoSEQ multiplex PCR, and the TCRdb table lists in-frame clones only, not all of them. The table records roughly 300,000 clones, around 86% of them present only once. Whole-study results and caveats: In vitro work confirmed that a few CMV-associated chains recognize CMV antigens. In a later analysis, a genetic analysis reported fewer productive-TCR N-insertions in an Asian-associated ancestry cluster than the cohort average. Clonal expansion was found to be greater in HLA-associated TCR beta chains than in equally common others in a later analysis.

The sample consisted of PBMCs. This TCR derives from a man aged 40-50 years in good health and CMV-seropositive.

Here the CDR3 DNA reads TGTGCCAGCAGTGAAGCGCTAGCGGGAGTATACGAGCAGTACTTC. This translates into CASSEALAGVYEQYF. This chain uses TRBV6-1 with TRBJ2-7; 10 bases line up with TRBD2. The CDR3 contains 15 residues. The V gene's germline CDR1 is MNHNS and CDR2 SASEGT. V gave up 0 bases and J gave up 4 bases; unmatched junction bases: 3.